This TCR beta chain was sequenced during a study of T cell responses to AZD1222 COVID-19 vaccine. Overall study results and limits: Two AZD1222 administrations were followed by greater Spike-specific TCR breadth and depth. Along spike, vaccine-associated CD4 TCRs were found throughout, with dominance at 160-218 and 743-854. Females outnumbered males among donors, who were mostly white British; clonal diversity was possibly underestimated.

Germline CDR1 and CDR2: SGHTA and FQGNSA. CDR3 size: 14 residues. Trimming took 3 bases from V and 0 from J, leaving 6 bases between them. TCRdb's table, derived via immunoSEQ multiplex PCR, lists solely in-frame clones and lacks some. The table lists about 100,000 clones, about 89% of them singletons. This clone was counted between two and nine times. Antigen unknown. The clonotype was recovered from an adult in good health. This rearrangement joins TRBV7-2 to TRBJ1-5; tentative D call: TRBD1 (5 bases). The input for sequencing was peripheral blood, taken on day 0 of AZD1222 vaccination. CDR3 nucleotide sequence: TGTGCCAGCAGCTTGACAGCTAGCAATCAGCCCCAGCATTTT. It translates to CASSLTASNQPQHF.